This T cell receptor beta chain was observed in a study of response to subunit inactivated influenza vaccine (dated by TCRdb to 2016 to 2019). Some background on the complete study: The study used deep quantitative T cell receptor repertoire profiling to track responses to a trivalent subunit inactivated influenza vaccine. General findings and caveats noted by the study authors: According to the authors, only a limited number of new T cells may be recruited by each seasonal influenza vaccination.

This clonotype was observed many times. Its antigen is not yet known. No base-level quality is on record; no much larger clone is a single base apart. Library preparation employed RT-PCR. The sample was run on an Illumina HiSeq 2500. TCRdb reworked the public reads: Q25 trimming with fastp, MiXCR clone assembly, productive beta chains retained. Every distinct CDR3 protein forms one entry, paired with its most common genes and DNA. Across this sample there are 490,000 or so distinct CDR3 sequences, with 7.6% seen only once. The ten biggest clones cover about an eighth of the sample. The sequencing used PBMCs from blood, collected roughly 24 months after vaccination. This clonotype was sampled from a man aged 50 to 69 who received an inactivated influenza vaccine. Donor details come from another sample of the same person, matched by shared clones.

The nucleotide sequence is TGCAGCGCCCGGGCCCTTGGGGATACGCAGTATTTT. Its translation is CSARALGDTQYF. The chain couples TRBV29-1 to TRBJ2-3, with the D gene not clear enough to name. The CDR3 runs 12 amino acids, cysteine and phenylalanine included. Just the 36-base CDR3 DNA is kept, in frame starting at base 1. V and J are truncated by 7 bases and 6 bases respectively, leaving an intervening sequence of 14 bases. Taken from the germline V gene, the CDR1 and CDR2 loops are SQVTM and ANQGSEA.